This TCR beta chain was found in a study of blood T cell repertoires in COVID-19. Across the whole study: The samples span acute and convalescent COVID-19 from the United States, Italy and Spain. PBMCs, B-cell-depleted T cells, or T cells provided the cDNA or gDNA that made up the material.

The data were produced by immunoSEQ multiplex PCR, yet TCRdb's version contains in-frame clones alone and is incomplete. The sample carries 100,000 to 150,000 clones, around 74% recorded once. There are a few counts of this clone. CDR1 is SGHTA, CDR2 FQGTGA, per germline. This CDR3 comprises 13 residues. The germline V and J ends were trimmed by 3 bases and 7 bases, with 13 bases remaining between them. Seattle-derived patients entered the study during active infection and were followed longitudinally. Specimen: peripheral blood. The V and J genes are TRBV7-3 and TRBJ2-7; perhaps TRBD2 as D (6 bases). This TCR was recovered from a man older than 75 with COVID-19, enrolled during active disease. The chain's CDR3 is CASSFQHREEQYF. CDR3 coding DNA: TGTGCCAGCAGCTTCCAACACCGGGAGGAGCAGTACTTC.